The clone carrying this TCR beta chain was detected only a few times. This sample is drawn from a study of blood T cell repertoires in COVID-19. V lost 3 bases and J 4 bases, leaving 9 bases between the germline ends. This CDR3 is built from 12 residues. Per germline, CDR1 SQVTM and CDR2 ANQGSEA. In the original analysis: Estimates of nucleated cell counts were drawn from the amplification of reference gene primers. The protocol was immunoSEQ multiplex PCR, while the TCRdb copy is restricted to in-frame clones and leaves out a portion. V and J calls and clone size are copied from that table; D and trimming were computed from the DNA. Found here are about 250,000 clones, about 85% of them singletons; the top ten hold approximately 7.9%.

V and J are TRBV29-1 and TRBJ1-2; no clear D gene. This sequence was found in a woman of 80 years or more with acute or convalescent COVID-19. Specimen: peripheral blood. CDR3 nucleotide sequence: TGCAGCGTTGAGACTAACGCCTATGGCTACACCTTC. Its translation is CSVETNAYGYTF. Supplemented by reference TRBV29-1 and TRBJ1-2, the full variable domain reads SAVISQKPSRDICQRGTSLTIQCQVDSQVTMMFWYRQQPGQSLTLIATANQGSEATYESGFVIDKFPISRPNLTFSTLTVSNMSPEDSSIYLCSVETNAYGYTFGSGTRLTVV.